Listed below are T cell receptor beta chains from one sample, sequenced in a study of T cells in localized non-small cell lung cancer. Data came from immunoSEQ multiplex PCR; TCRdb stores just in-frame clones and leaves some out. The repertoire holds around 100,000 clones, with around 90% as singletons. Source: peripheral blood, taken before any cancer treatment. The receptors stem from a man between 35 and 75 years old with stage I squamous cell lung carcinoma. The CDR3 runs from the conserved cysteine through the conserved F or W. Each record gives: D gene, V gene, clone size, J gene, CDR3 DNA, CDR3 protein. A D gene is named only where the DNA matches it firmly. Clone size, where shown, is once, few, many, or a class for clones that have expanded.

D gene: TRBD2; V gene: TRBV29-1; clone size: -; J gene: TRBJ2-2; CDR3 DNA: TGCAGCGTTGGCGGAGGGCTAGCGGGGGCCCAACAAAGGGGGGAGCTGTTTTTT; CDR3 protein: CSVGGGLAGAQQRGELFF
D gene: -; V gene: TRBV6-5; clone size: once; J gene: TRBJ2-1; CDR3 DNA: TGTGCCAGCAGTTTGCAGGGAACCTACAATGAGCAGTTCTTC; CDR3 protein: CASSLQGTYNEQFF
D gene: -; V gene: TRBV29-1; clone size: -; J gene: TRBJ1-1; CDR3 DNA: TGCAGCGCGGTGAACACTGAAGCTTTCTTT; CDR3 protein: CSAVNTEAFF
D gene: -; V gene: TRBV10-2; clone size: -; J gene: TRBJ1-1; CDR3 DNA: TGCGCCAGCAGAGTCCTAACGAACACTGAAGCTTTCTTT; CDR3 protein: CASRVLTNTEAFF
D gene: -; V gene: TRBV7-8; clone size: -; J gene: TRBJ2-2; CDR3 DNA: TGTGCCAGCAGCTTAGCGGGAACCGGGGAGCTGTTTTTT; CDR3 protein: CASSLAGTGELFF
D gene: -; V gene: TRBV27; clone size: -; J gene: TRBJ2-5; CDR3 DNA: TGTGCCAGCAGTTTATCCTCGGTGGAGGAGACCCAGTACTTC; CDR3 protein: CASSLSSVEETQYF
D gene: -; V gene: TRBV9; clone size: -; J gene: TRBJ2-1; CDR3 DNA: TGTGCCAGCAGCGTAAGCCCCCCAACGGGGGTACCGAATGAGCAGTTCTTC; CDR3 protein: CASSVSPPTGVPNEQFF
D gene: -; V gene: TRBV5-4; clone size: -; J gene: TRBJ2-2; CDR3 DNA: TGTGCCAGCAGCTTGCTGGACACCGGGGAGCTGTTTTTT; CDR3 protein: CASSLLDTGELFF
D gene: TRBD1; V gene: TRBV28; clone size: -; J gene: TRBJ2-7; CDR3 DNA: TGTGCCAGCAGACGGGGACAGCCCGGACCCTACGAGCAGTACTTC; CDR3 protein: CASRRGQPGPYEQYF
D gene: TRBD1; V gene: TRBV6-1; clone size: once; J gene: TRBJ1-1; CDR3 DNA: TGTGCCAGCAGTGAAGCGATCCTCAGGGACAGAAGTAACACTGAAGCTTTCTTT; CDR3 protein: CASSEAILRDRSNTEAFF
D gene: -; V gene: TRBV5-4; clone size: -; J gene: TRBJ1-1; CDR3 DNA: TGTGCCAGCAGCTCGAACGGAGGCATGAACACTGAAGCTTTCTTT; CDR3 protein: CASSSNGGMNTEAFF
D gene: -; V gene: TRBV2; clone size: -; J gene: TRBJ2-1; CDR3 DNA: TGTGCCAGCAGTTTCTCCGGGACGCCTATATACAATGAGCAGTTCTTC; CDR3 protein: CASSFSGTPIYNEQFF
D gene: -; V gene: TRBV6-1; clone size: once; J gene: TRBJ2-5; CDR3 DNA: TGTGCCAGCAGACTAGGGGCAGGGTCCGGGGAGACCCAGTACTTC; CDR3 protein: CASRLGAGSGETQYF
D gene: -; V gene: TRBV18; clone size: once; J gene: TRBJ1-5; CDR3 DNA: TGTGCCAGCTCACCACTCCCTACAGAGTCCTATAGCAATCAGCCCCAGCATTTT; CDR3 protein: CASSPLPTESYSNQPQHF
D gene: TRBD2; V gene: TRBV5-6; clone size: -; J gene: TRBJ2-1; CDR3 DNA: TGTGCCAGCACCCCGGCGGGGGGTCCCTACAATGAGCAGTTCTTC; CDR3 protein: CASTPAGGPYNEQFF
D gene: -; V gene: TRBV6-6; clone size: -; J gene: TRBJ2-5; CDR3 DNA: TGTGCCAGCAGTTACGGGGAGACCCAGTACTTC; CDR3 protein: CASSYGETQYF
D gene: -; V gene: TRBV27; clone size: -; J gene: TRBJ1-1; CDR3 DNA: TGTGCCAGCAGTGGTCCAGGGAGGGTAAAGACTGAAGCTTTCTTT; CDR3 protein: CASSGPGRVKTEAFF
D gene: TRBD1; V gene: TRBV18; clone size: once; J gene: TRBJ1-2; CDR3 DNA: TGTGCCAGCTCACAACTAACAGGGGGAGGCGGCTACACCTTC; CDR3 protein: CASSQLTGGGGYTF
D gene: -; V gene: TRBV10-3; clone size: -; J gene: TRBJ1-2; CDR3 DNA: TGTGCCATCAGTGGGGGAGGGCTCCTTACCGGCTACACCTTC; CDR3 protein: CAISGGGLLTGYTF
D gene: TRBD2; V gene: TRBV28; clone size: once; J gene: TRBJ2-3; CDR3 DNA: TGTGCCAGCAAAAGCGGGGGGATCACAGATACGCAGTATTTT; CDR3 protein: CASKSGGITDTQYF
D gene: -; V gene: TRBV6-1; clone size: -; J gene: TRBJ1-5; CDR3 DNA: TGTGCCAGCAGTGAAGCTGGGAATCAGCCCCAGCATTTT; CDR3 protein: CASSEAGNQPQHF
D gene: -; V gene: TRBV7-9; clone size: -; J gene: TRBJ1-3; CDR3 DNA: TGTGCCAGCAGCTTCCCCGGGACACCTGGAAACACCATATATTTT; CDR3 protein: CASSFPGTPGNTIYF
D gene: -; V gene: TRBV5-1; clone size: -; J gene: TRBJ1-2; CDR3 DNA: TGCGCCAGCAGCTCTAGGGGGAGCTACACCTTC; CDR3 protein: CASSSRGSYTF
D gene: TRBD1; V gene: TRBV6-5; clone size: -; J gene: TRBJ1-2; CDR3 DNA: TGTGCCACCTCCCGCCCAGGGGGCGCCGGGGGCTACACCTTC; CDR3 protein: CATSRPGGAGGYTF
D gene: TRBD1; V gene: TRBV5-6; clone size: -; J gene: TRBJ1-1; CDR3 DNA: TGTGCCAGCAGCTGGACAGGGGATGATGAAGCTTTCTTT; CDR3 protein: CASSWTGDDEAFF
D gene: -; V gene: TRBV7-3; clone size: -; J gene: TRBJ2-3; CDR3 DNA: TGTGCCAGCAGCTTACAGTCGTGGACAGATACGCAGTATTTT; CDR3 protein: CASSLQSWTDTQYF
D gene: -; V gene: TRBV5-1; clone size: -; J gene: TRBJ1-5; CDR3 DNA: TGCGCCAGCAGCTTGGATAGTATTCAATCAGCGCCCCAGCATTTT; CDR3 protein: CASSLDSIQSAPQHF
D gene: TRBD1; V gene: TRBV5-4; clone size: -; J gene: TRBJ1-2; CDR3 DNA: TGTGCCAGCAGCGGACAGGGGTTCAATGGCTACACCTTC; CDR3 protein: CASSGQGFNGYTF
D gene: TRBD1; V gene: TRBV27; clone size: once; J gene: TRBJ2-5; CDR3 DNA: TGTGCCAGCAGTGGGACAGGAGGAGAGACCCAGTACTTC; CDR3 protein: CASSGTGGETQYF
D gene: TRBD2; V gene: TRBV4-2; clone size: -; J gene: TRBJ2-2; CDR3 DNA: TGTGCCAGCAGCCAAGAAGGGAGGGTATCGGGCGGGGAGCTGTTTTTT; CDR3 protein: CASSQEGRVSGGELFF
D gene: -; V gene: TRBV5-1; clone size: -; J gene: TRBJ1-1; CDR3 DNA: TGCGCCAGCAGCTTGGGTGGGGGTGGAAACACTGAAGCTTTCTTT; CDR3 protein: CASSLGGGGNTEAFF
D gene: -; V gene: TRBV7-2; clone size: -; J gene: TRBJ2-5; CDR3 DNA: TGTGCCACCCCAGAGGGGGGCCCACCCGAGACCCAGTACTTC; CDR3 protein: CATPEGGPPETQYF
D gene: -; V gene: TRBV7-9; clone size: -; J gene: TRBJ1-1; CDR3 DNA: TGTGCCAGCAGCGGCCGGGGTATGAACACTGAAGCTTTCTTT; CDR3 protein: CASSGRGMNTEAFF
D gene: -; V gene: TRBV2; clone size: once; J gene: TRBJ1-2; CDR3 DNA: TGTGCCAGCAGCCAGGGCCCTGTCTATGGCTACACCTTC; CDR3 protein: CASSQGPVYGYTF
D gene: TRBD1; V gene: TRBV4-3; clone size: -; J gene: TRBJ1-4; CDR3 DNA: TGCGCCAGCAGCCAACAGGACAGGGGTGAAAAACTGTTTTTT; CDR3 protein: CASSQQDRGEKLFF
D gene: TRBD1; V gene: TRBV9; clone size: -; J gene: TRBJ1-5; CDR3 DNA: TGTGCCAGCAGCTCGACAGGGGGCAATCAGCCCCAGCATTTT; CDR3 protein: CASSSTGGNQPQHF
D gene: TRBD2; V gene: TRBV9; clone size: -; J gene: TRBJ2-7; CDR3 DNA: TGTGCCAGCAGCGTAGTCGGTAGCGGGGGTCTTAACGAGCAGTACTTC; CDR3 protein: CASSVVGSGGLNEQYF